This TCR beta chain was profiled in a study of regulatory T cells in long-lasting Graves disease. Time point defined: persistent/refractory GD, antithyroid drugs over 5 years with positive TRAb. RNA extracted from PBMCs served as the sequencing template. The TCR beta library used iRepertoire HTBI primers with Arm-PCR amplification of CDR3. Using its own MiXCR run on the multiplex PCR reads, TCRdb lists one record per CDR3 protein. The data contain hundreds of thousands of distinct CDR3 sequences, 25% to 35% of them singletons. V was clipped by 4 bases and J by 3 bases, with 12 bases between them. Germline values: CDR1 SQVTM, CDR2 ANQGSEA. The CDR3 runs 13 residues.

The chain has TRBV29-1 and TRBJ1-1, with no clear D. The material was peripheral blood mononuclear cells (PBMCs), obtained when the disease was refractory, from a patient treated with antithyroid drugs. The TCR sequence derives from a female donor with Graves disease. The CDR3 is CSVGGWVDTEAFF. The DNA for the CDR3 is TGCAGCGTTGGAGGTTGGGTCGACACTGAAGCTTTCTTT.